This TCR beta chain originates from a study of vaccination and CD4 T cells after COVID-19. Findings and limits, study-wide: Spike mono-reactive status applied to 304 of 307 vaccine-specific clones in convalescent patients.

Sequenced with the Oncomine TCR Beta short-read assay was DNA taken from cultured CD4+ T cells. Once CD4+ T cells had been cultured, genomic DNA was extracted from them. TCRdb redid the calling of the PCR reads with MiXCR, one entry per CDR3 protein. The data hold 15,000 to 20,000 distinct CDR3 sequences, with 38% observed a single time. V was trimmed by 4 bases and J by 5 bases, leaving 11 bases between them. The germline CDR1 and CDR2 sequences are SGHAT and FQNNGV. The CDR3 loop spans 13 amino acids. Regarding treatment: approximately nine-day PBMC culture with coronavirus spike peptide pools or control peptides (ViraFEST assay). The ViraFEST method relied on peptide pools to expand antigen-specific T cells, followed by TCR sequencing. Details on this clonotype: Its antigen is undetermined.

The sequencing input was CD4+ T cells from blood, cultured in vitro. The chain is built from TRBV11-2 and TRBJ1-2; D is unclear. This receptor was obtained from a human donor who had recovered from COVID-19. For the CDR3, the DNA is TGTGCCAGCAGCTCCGATAGGAATTATGGCTACACCTTC. It translates to CASSSDRNYGYTF. Filled out from reference TRBV11-2 and TRBJ1-2, the complete variable domain reads EAGVAQSPRYKIIEKRQSVAFWCNPISGHATLYWYQQILGQGPKLLIQFQNNGVVDDSQLPKDRFSAERLKGVDSTLKIQPAKLEDSAVYLCASSSDRNYGYTFGSGTRLTVV.